The 20 T cell receptor beta chains in this list originate from one sample, sequenced in a study of CD8+ T cells in alopecia areata. Extracted RNA was reverse transcribed into cDNA, the sequencing template. Profiling relied on immunoSEQ multiplex PCR, and the TCRdb table lists in-frame clones only, not all of them. The data hold 150,000 to 250,000 clones, with more than 55% observed a single time. As for treatment: oral pan-JAK inhibitor, 5-10 mg twice daily. This specimen consisted of CD4+ T cells sorted from blood, obtained at week 4, from a patient treated with tofacitinib. These TCRs come from a human donor with alopecia areata.

The chain couples TRBV2 to TRBJ1-2, with 7 nucleotides matching TRBD1. This CDR3 has 14 amino acids. Trimming removed 5 bases from V and 4 bases from J; junction bases left unmatched: 7. The germline V gene has CDR1 SNHLY and CDR2 FYNNEI. The CDR3 DNA reads as TGTGCCAGCAGTCGGGGTGGGACAGCCTATGGCTACACCTTC. The encoded protein is CASSRGGTAYGYTF.

The rearrangement joins TRBV7-6 to TRBJ1-6; D remains unclear. The ends were cut back, 5 bases at V and 6 bases at J, with 11 bases in the middle. Germline assignment: CDR1 SGHVS and CDR2 FNYEAQ. CDR3 size: 14 residues. CDR3 sequence: CASSQTVGNSPLHF. For the CDR3, the DNA is TGTGCCAGCAGCCAGACCGTGGGTAATTCACCCCTCCACTTT.

In this sample, this clone turned up a few times. This rearrangement joins TRBV28 to TRBJ2-1, with D perhaps given as TRBD1 or TRBD2 (5 bases each). Germline lookup yields CDR1 MDHEN and CDR2 SYDVKM. The V end was cut by 4 bases, the J end by 8 bases, with 15 bases between. The CDR3 length is 14 residues. CDR3 loop: CASSSAGAGDEQFF. The DNA for the CDR3 is TGTGCCAGCAGTTCGGCCGGGGCAGGCGATGAGCAGTTCTTC. Looking up the rest from reference TRBV28 and TRBJ2-1 gives the full variable domain: DVKVTQSSRYLVKRTGEKVFLECVQDMDHENMFWYRQDPGLGLRLIYFSYDVKMKEKGDIPEGYSVSREKKERFSLILESASTNQTSMYLCASSSAGAGDEQFFGPGTRLTVL.

The V call is TRBV15, the J call TRBJ1-1; no firm D call. This CDR3 spans 14 amino acids. The V end was cut by 3 bases, the J end by 0 bases, with 8 bases between. Germline-derived CDR1 and CDR2 are LNHNV and YYDKDF (reference sequence). The DNA of the CDR3 is TGTGCCACCAGCAGGGACTTATTGAACACTGAAGCTTTCTTT. This sequence encodes CATSRDLLNTEAFF.

This clone has only a few counts. The chain couples TRBV5-4 to TRBJ1-6; D call uncertain. The CDR3 length is 15 residues. Germline CDR1 reads SGHNT; CDR2 reads YYREEE (reference sequence). V was shortened by 2 bases and J by 7 bases, with 13 bases between the two germline ends. CDR3 DNA sequence: TGTGCCAGCAGCTTCCCGGGAACTAGAAATTCACCCCTCCACTTT. The encoded protein is CASSFPGTRNSPLHF. Drawing the rest from reference TRBV5-4 and TRBJ1-6, the complete variable domain is ETGVTQSPTHLIKTRGQQVTLRCSSQSGHNTVSWYQQALGQGPQFIFQYYREEENGRGNFPPRFSGLQFPNYSSELNVNALELDDSALYLCASSFPGTRNSPLHFGNGTRLTVT.

The table lists this clone with a few counts. V and J are TRBV7-2 and TRBJ1-4; D unresolved. The CDR3 runs 15 residues. Trimming left V 1 base short and J 6 bases short, with 12 bases between. Per the germline V gene, CDR1 is SGHTA and CDR2 is FQGNSA. The CDR3 DNA reads as TGTGCCAGCAGCTTAGGCTTGGGTGGCGATGAAAAACTGTTTTTT. This codes for CASSLGLGGDEKLFF.

This clone was found a few times. The chain uses TRBV6-6 and TRBJ1-4; possibly TRBD1 for D (5 bases). The germline V and J ends were trimmed by 4 bases and 3 bases, with 12 bases remaining between them. This CDR3 has 15 residues. CDR1 MNHNY and CDR2 SVGAGI come from the germline V gene (reference sequence). The DNA for the CDR3 is TGTGCCAGCAGTTCGGACGGGGGTGCTAATGAAAAACTGTTTTTT. Protein: CASSSDGGANEKLFF.

V is TRBV5-1 and J is TRBJ2-4; possibly TRBD1 for D (7 bases). The CDR3 covers 17 residues. CDR1 SGHRS and CDR2 YFSETQ come from the germline V gene. V dropped 2 bases and J dropped 7 bases, with 22 bases sitting between them. The chain's CDR3 is CASSFQGGGQQGNIQYF. CDR3 nucleotides: TGCGCCAGCAGCTTCCAGGGGGGCGGACAGCAGGGTAACATTCAGTACTTC.

For the CDR3, the DNA is TGTGCCAGCAGCTCACTAGCGGGGGGTGTCACCGGGGAGCTGTTTTTT. Translated, it gives CASSSLAGGVTGELFF. This chain links TRBV5-6 with TRBJ2-2, with 12 bases aligning to TRBD2. The CDR3 covers 16 residues. Germline CDR1 and CDR2: SGHDT and YYEEEE. V was pared by 3 bases and J by 4 bases, with 4 bases of the junction left unmatched. Full variable domain (outside the CDR3, taken from reference TRBV5-6 and TRBJ2-2): DAGVTQSPTHLIKTRGQQVTLRCSPKSGHDTVSWYQQALGQGPQFIFQYYEEEERQRGNFPDRFSGHQFPNYSSELNVNALLLGDSALYLCASSSLAGGVTGELFFGEGSRLTVL.

Only a few counts were recorded for this clone. The chain couples TRBV7-2 to TRBJ1-1; 9 bases fit TRBD1. Germline V gives CDR1 SGHTA, CDR2 FQGNSA. This CDR3 spans 15 amino acids. The J segment lost 1 base and the V segment lost 0 bases, leaving 0 bases of the junction unmatched. DNA for the CDR3: TGTGCCAGCAGCTTAGCGACAGGGGGGAACACTGAAGCTTTCTTT. Residues: CASSLATGGNTEAFF.

This chain connects TRBV9 to TRBJ1-1, with 8 bases identical to TRBD1. V lost 2 bases, J lost 0 bases, and 3 bases stayed unmatched. From germline, CDR1 is SGDLS and CDR2 YYNGEE. This CDR3 region has 15 residues. The CDR3 region has the DNA TGTGCCAGCAGCGTGGGGGGACAGGTGAACACTGAAGCTTTCTTT. It is translated as CASSVGGQVNTEAFF.

The chain recombines TRBV30 with TRBJ1-2; D remains ambiguous. CDR3 size: 14 residues. CDR1 is GTSNPN and CDR2 is SVGIG in the germline V gene (reference sequence). V was shortened by 4 bases and J by 3 bases, with 15 bases between the two germline ends. CDR3 residues: CAWMSVQDHYGYTF. The DNA of the CDR3 is TGTGCCTGGATGAGTGTCCAGGACCACTATGGCTACACCTTC.

The rearrangement uses TRBV5-1 and TRBJ1-1; no reliable D call. This CDR3 has 14 amino acids. Germline-derived CDR1 and CDR2 are SGHRS and YFSETQ. V lost 5 bases, J lost 1 base, and 12 bases lay in between. Here the CDR3 DNA reads TGCGCCAGCAGTAGGTTCCCCCCGAACACTGAAGCTTTCTTT. Residues: CASSRFPPNTEAFF.

The rearrangement joins TRBV27 to TRBJ1-2; D uncertain. The CDR3 is 12 amino acids. Germline CDR1 is MNHEY and CDR2 is SMNVEV (reference sequence). V gave up 2 bases and J gave up 5 bases, with 6 bases separating them. The CDR3 reads CASSLDGYGYTF. CDR3 bases: TGTGCCAGCAGTTTAGATGGGTATGGCTACACCTTC.

J is TRBJ2-3 and V is TRBV27; D not certain. The CDR3 has 12 amino acids. V gave up 2 bases and J gave up 6 bases, with 6 bases separating them. The V gene's germline CDR1 is MNHEY and CDR2 SMNVEV (reference sequence). This chain's CDR3 is CASSLKGDTQYF. The CDR3 nucleotides read TGTGCCAGCAGTTTAAAAGGGGATACGCAGTATTTT.

This clone turned up a few times. The rearrangement links TRBV6-6 to TRBJ1-1, with TRBD1 as a possible D gene (5 bases). Germline V gives CDR1 MNHNY, CDR2 SVGAGI (reference sequence). V was clipped by 6 bases and J by 0 bases, with 11 bases between them. The CDR3 is 14 amino acids. CDR3 sequence reads: CASRKTAMNTEAFF. The CDR3 DNA sequence: TGTGCCAGCAGGAAGACAGCCATGAACACTGAAGCTTTCTTT.

This chain joins TRBV6-5 and TRBJ2-7, with a tentative D call TRBD2 (6 bases). Germline V lookup: CDR1 MNHEY, CDR2 SVGAGI. This CDR3 has 15 amino acids. The V gene lost 5 bases and the J gene lost 0 bases, with 14 bases spanning the gap. The CDR3 sequence is CASSRTARDSYEQYF. CDR3 nucleotides: TGTGCCAGCAGTCGGACCGCGCGGGACTCCTACGAGCAGTACTTC.

The J gene is TRBJ2-1, the V gene TRBV5-1, with D maybe TRBD2 (6 bases). Trimming shortened V by 4 bases and J by 4 bases, and 9 bases separated the two germline ends. Germline lookup yields CDR1 SGHRS and CDR2 YFSETQ. The CDR3 totals 13 residues. The CDR3 coding sequence is TGCGCCAGCAGCGTAGCGGCTTACAATGAGCAGTTCTTC. Translated: CASSVAAYNEQFF.

This clone was seen just once. J is TRBJ1-6 and V is TRBV7-2; D ambiguous. The CDR3 consists of 15 residues. V was pared by 5 bases and J by 7 bases, with 15 bases between. CDR1 and CDR2 from the germline V gene are SGHTA and FQGNSA. CDR3 region: CASSRSGAGNSPLHF. The CDR3 nucleotides are TGTGCCAGCAGCAGATCGGGCGCGGGCAATTCACCCCTCCACTTT.

V is TRBV29-1 and J is TRBJ2-1; tentatively, D is TRBD2 (6 bases). CDR3 length: 13 residues. CDR1 and CDR2 from the germline V gene are SQVTM and ANQGSEA. With 4 bases removed from V and 3 bases from J, the gap between germline ends came to 10 bases. DNA for the CDR3: TGCAGCGTTGCAGCGGGCCTCTACAATGAGCAGTTCTTC. Translating it yields CSVAAGLYNEQFF.